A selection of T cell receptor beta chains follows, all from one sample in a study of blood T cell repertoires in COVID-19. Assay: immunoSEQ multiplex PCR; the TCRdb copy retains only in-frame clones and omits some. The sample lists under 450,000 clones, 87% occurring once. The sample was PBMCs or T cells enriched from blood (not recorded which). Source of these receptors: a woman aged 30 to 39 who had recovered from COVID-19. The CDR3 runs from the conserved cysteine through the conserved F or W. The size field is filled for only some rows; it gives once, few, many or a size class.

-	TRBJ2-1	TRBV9	CASSVGGGATNEQFF
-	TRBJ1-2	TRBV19	CASTRGQTERYGYTF
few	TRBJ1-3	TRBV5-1	CASSRTGGSSGNTIYF
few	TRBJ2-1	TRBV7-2	CASSFSGTYNEQFF
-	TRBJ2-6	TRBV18	CASSPSSRGSSGANVLTF
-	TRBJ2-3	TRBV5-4	CASINHPGGGVADTQYF
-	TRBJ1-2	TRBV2	CASSDPARDNYGYTF
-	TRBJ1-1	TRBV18	CASSPWTEADTEAFF
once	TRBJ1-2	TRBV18	CASSPTGDIYGYTF
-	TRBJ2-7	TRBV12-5	CASGSPGQGSYEQYF
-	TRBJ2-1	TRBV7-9	CASSPLGEGQQFF
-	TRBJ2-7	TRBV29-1	CSVERGALGEQYF
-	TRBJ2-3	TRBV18	CASSPPLAGGQDTQYF
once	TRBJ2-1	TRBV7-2	CASSLKRANEQFF
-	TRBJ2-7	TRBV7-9	CASSLEGDEQYF
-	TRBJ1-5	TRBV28	CASSSGGEGNQPQHF
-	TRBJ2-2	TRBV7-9	CASSKQGAGELFF
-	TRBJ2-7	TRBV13	CASSARDRGYEQYF
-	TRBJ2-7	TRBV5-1	CASSLGVASYEQYF
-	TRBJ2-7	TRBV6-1	CASSEVRYEQYF
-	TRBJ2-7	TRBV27	CASSSYNRGRTSYEQYF
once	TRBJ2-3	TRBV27	CASSPTGGLAADTQYF
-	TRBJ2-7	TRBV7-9	CASSVSGIRRSEQYF
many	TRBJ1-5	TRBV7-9	CASSLGQGGQPQHF
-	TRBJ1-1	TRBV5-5	CASSVAGGAFF
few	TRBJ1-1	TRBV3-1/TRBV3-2	CASSSLDRLNTEAFF
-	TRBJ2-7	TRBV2	CASSPTGQATYEQYF